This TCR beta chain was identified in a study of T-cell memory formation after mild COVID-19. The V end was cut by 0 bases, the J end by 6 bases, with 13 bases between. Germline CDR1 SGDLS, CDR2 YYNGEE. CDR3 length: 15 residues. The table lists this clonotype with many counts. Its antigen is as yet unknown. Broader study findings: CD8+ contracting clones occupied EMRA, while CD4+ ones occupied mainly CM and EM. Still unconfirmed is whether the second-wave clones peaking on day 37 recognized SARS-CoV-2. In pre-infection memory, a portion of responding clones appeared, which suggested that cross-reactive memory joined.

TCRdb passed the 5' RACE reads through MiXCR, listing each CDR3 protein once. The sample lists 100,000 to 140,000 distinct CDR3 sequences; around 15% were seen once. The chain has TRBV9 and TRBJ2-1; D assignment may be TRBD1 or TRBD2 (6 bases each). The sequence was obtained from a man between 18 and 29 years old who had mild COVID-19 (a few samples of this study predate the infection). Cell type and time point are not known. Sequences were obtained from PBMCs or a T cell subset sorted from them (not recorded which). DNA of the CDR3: TGTGCCAGCAGCGTAGGTACGGGGGCAGGCAATGAGCAGTTCTTC. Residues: CASSVGTGAGNEQFF.